Shown below are 18 T cell receptor beta chains from a single sample sequenced in a study of T cells after yellow fever vaccination. TCRdb re-derived calls from the 5' RACE reads in MiXCR, one entry per CDR3 protein. The data contain around 340,000 distinct CDR3 sequences, 9.5% to 15% of them singletons. Sequencing was performed on CD4+ T cells sorted from PBMCs, taken 15 days after the yellow fever booster vaccination. These receptors originate from a man in his late teens or twenties who received the YFV17D yellow fever vaccine.

V is TRBV6-2 or TRBV6-3 and J is TRBJ2-3, with D tentatively TRBD1 (6 bases). V gave up 5 bases and J gave up 4 bases, with 19 bases separating them. CDR1 and CDR2 (germline): MNHEY, SVGEGT. There are 16 residues in the CDR3. CDR3 nucleotides: TGTGCCAGCAGTCGGGACATAAACAGTAACGCAGATACGCAGTATTTT. It translates to CASSRDINSNADTQYF.

This clonotype occurred many times. The chain is built from TRBV20-1 and TRBJ2-7; D is unresolved. The CDR3 extends over 12 amino acids. Trimming took off 3 bases at V and 3 bases at J, with 9 bases between the two ends. The germline gives CDR1 DFQATT, CDR2 SNEGSKA (reference sequence). CDR3 protein: CSASPSIYEQYV. The CDR3 DNA reads as TGCAGTGCTAGTCCCAGCATCTACGAGCAGTACGTC.

This clonotype was seen at least ten times. The V call is TRBV5-1, the J call TRBJ1-2; 8 bases line up with TRBD1. The germline gives CDR1 SGHRS, CDR2 YFSETQ. The length of the CDR3 is 16 residues. The trim removed 4 bases at V and 3 bases at J, leaving 11 bases unmatched. The CDR3 here is CASSLRTGKGDYGYTF. The CDR3 DNA is TGCGCCAGCAGCCTTCGGACAGGGAAGGGAGACTATGGCTACACCTTC.

The chain employs TRBV28 and TRBJ1-1; D may be TRBD1 (5 bases). The germline gives CDR1 MDHEN, CDR2 SYDVKM. The CDR3 totals 14 residues. The ends were cut back, 1 base at V and 1 base at J, with 7 bases in the middle. The CDR3 nucleotides are TGTGCCAGCAGTTTATTACAGGAGAACACTGAAGCTTTCTTT. It specifies CASSLLQENTEAFF.

The genes are TRBV4-1 and TRBJ2-5; 11 bases map to TRBD2. The CDR3 contains 17 residues. The V segment lost 4 bases and the J segment 5 bases; nucleotides outside the gene matches: 12. CDR1 is MGHRA and CDR2 is YSYEKL in the germline V gene. The CDR3 sequence: CASSPLSSGGAWETQYF. DNA for the CDR3: TGCGCCAGCAGCCCCCTGAGTAGCGGGGGGGCGTGGGAGACCCAGTACTTC.

The chain recombines TRBV11-2 with TRBJ1-2; 8 positions match TRBD1. V was clipped by 0 bases and J by 7 bases; unmatched bases: 7. The germline V gene encodes CDR1 SGHAT and CDR2 FQNNGV. This CDR3 is 15 amino acids long. The CDR3 sequence is CASSLDGRGPGGYTF. The CDR3 DNA follows: TGTGCCAGCAGCTTAGACGGCAGGGGGCCTGGTGGCTACACCTTC.

This clonotype came up a few times. This sequence joins TRBV7-2 and TRBJ1-2; D is ambiguous. The V gene lost 4 bases and the J gene lost 2 bases, with 11 bases spanning the gap. The CDR3 runs 14 residues. CDR1 is SGHTA and CDR2 is FQGNSA in the germline V gene. Here the CDR3 DNA reads TGTGCCAGCAGCTCCGACCCTCAGAACTATGGCTACACCTTC. It codes for CASSSDPQNYGYTF.

This clonotype occurred a few times. The rearrangement uses TRBV5-6 and TRBJ1-4; D not certain. V shed 0 bases and J shed 6 bases, with 12 bases lying between them. CDR1 and CDR2 from the germline V gene are SGHDT and YYEEEE. The length of the CDR3 is 15 residues. CDR3 nucleotide sequence: TGTGCCAGCAGCTTGGTATCAAGCGGGTATGAAAAACTGTTTTTT. It encodes CASSLVSSGYEKLFF.

The genes are TRBV7-9 and TRBJ1-4, with 7 positions matching TRBD1. In germline, CDR1 is SEHNR, CDR2 FQNEAQ (reference sequence). CDR3 length: 15 amino acids. The J segment lost 5 bases and the V segment lost 8 bases, leaving 11 bases of the junction unmatched. Written as DNA, the CDR3 is TGTGCCAGCCCACTTCCGGGGACAGAAAATGAAAAACTGTTTTTT. Its protein product is CASPLPGTENEKLFF.

This clonotype has just a few counts. The J gene is TRBJ2-2, the V gene TRBV6-5, with 7 bases matching TRBD1. Per the germline V gene, CDR1 is MNHEY and CDR2 is SVGAGI. The CDR3 spans 15 residues. V was clipped by 6 bases and J by 7 bases; unmatched bases: 11. The CDR3 here is CASSARRGYNGELFF. The CDR3 DNA is TGTGCCAGCAGCGCACGCAGGGGGTATAACGGGGAGCTGTTTTTT.

V and J are TRBV5-5 and TRBJ2-1; the D gene is possibly TRBD2 (6 bases). CDR1 is SGHKS and CDR2 is YYEKEE in the germline V gene (reference sequence). The length of the CDR3 is 13 residues. The V and J ends lost 4 bases and 10 bases respectively, with 15 bases between them. The CDR3 sequence is CASSPSQLAEQFF. In nucleotides, the CDR3 is TGTGCCAGCAGCCCCTCTCAGCTAGCGGAGCAGTTCTTC.

In its sample, this clonotype was seen a few times. This rearrangement joins TRBV18 to TRBJ1-5; 7 bases map to TRBD1. V was pared by 6 bases and J by 0 bases, with 5 bases of the junction left unmatched. The CDR3 is 15 amino acids. Per the germline V gene, CDR1 is KGHSH and CDR2 is LQKENI. In nucleotides, the CDR3 is TGTGCCAGCTCGCTCGACAGGGTTAGCAATCAGCCCCAGCATTTT. It is translated as CASSLDRVSNQPQHF.

The chain has TRBV9 and TRBJ1-6; D may be TRBD1 (6 bases). This CDR3 has 15 residues. Germline lookup yields CDR1 SGDLS and CDR2 YYNGEE. Trimming cost V 3 bases and J 8 bases, with 15 bases left between them. The CDR3 DNA is TGTGCCAGCAGCGAGGGGGGGGACGCCTATTCACCCCTCCACTTT. Its protein is CASSEGGDAYSPLHF. Supplemented by reference TRBV9 and TRBJ1-6, the full variable domain reads DSGVTQTPKHLITATGQRVTLRCSPRSGDLSVYWYQQSLDQGLQFLIQYYNGEERAKGNILERFSAQQFPDLHSELNLSSLELGDSALYFCASSEGGDAYSPLHFGNGTRLTVT.

The chain joins TRBV12-3 or TRBV12-4 to TRBJ2-7; the match to TRBD2 covers 8 bases. After removal of 7 bases from V and 4 bases from J, the junction contained 3 bases not matched to a gene. The CDR3 has 12 residues. The CDR3 DNA is TGTGCCAGCATGGAGCGGGGGTACGAGCAGTACTTC. Its protein is CASMERGYEQYF.

V gene TRBV5-6 combines with J gene TRBJ1-2; D is uncertain. CDR3 size: 13 residues. The V end lost 5 bases, the J end lost 0 bases, and 8 bases lay between the germline ends. Germline values: CDR1 SGHDT, CDR2 YYEEEE. CDR3 protein: CASRIPTNYGYTF. The CDR3 DNA follows: TGTGCCAGCAGGATTCCGACTAACTATGGCTACACCTTC. The complete variable domain, with remaining parts taken from reference TRBV5-6 and TRBJ1-2, reads DAGVTQSPTHLIKTRGQQVTLRCSPKSGHDTVSWYQQALGQGPQFIFQYYEEEERQRGNFPDRFSGHQFPNYSSELNVNALLLGDSALYLCASRIPTNYGYTFGSGTRLTVV.

This chain links TRBV7-2 with TRBJ2-7; 7 positions agree with TRBD1. V lost 4 bases to trimming and J lost 3 bases; unmatched junction nucleotides: 3. The CDR3 loop spans 13 amino acids. Per germline, CDR1 SGHTA and CDR2 FQGNSA. The CDR3 coding sequence is TGTGCCAGCAGCTGGACAGGATTCTACGAGCAGTACTTC. Residues: CASSWTGFYEQYF. The variable domain in full, completed from reference TRBV7-2 and TRBJ2-7, reads GAGVSQSPSNKVTEKGKDVELRCDPISGHTALYWYRQSLGQGLEFLIYFQGNSAPDKSGLPSDRFSAERTGGSVSTLTIQRTQQEDSAVYLCASSWTGFYEQYFGPGTRLTVT.

This clonotype came up a few times. The genes are TRBV7-9 and TRBJ2-1, with 7 bases that match TRBD2. The CDR3 is made up of 13 amino acids. Unmatched junction bases numbered 9, after V lost 7 bases and J lost 9 bases. The V gene's germline CDR1 is SEHNR and CDR2 FQNEAQ (reference sequence). CDR3 bases: TGTGCCAGCATTGGACTAGTTATCAGTGAGCAGTTCTTC. Translated, it gives CASIGLVISEQFF.

This clonotype was detected only a few times. The chain uses TRBV12-5 and TRBJ1-1; no reliable D call. Per the germline V gene, CDR1 is LGHNT and CDR2 is FRNRAP. The CDR3 length is 13 residues. V was clipped by 7 bases and J by 1 base, with 10 bases between them. This chain's CDR3 is CASAQRQNTEAFF. CDR3 nucleotide sequence: TGTGCTAGTGCCCAACGCCAGAACACTGAAGCTTTCTTT. Full variable domain (rest looked up from reference TRBV12-5 and TRBJ1-1): DARVTQTPRHKVTEMGQEVTMRCQPILGHNTVFWYRQTMMQGLELLAYFRNRAPLDDSGMPKDRFSAEMPDATLATLKIQPSEPRDSAVYFCASAQRQNTEAFFGQGTRLTVV.